The entry below describes one T cell receptor (beta chain). The CDR3 length is 10 residues. Germline CDR1 is DFQATT and CDR2 is SNEGSKA (reference sequence). The germline V and J ends were trimmed by 7 bases and 6 bases, with 9 bases remaining between them. Molecular barcoding with unique molecular identifiers was used for the TCRbeta library. TCRdb processed the PCR reads anew with MiXCR; each CDR3 protein has one entry. The sample has more than 250,000 distinct CDR3 sequences; about a tenth are singletons. This entry is derived from a study of T-cell reconstitution after alpha-beta-depleted transplantation in children.

V gene TRBV20-1 combines with J gene TRBJ1-1; the D is unclear. The sequence derives from a human donor who donated a stem cell graft to a child with SCID. This material consisted of PBMCs from the stem cell graft donor, taken from the stem cell graft. CDR3 DNA sequence: TGCAGTGTCGCGGTCGCTGAAGCTTTCTTT. Protein: CSVAVAEAFF.